This entry features one T cell receptor beta chain sequence. Germline lookup yields CDR1 SGHTA and CDR2 FQGTGA. The CDR3 sequence is 14 residues long. V lost 4 bases to trimming and J lost 2 bases, with 10 bases between them. The data belong to a study of blood T cell repertoires in COVID-19. Study details: Samples of COVID-19 (acute and convalescent) were obtained from the United States, Italy and Spain.

In the authors' methods: Reference gene primer amplification in the assay estimated nucleated cell counts. Assay used: immunoSEQ multiplex PCR; TCRdb lists only in-frame clones, some missing. V and J calls and clone size come straight from that table; D and trimming were deduced from the DNA. The table lists under 80,000 clones, approximately 80% of them singletons, with 40% to 45% in the top ten. V usage is TRBV7-3 and J usage is TRBJ2-3; possibly TRBD2 for D (6 bases). Sequencing was done on a sample of peripheral blood. The TCR originated in a man older than 75 with acute or convalescent COVID-19. DNA for the CDR3: TGTGCCAGCAGCTCCTTAGCGGACACAGATACGCAGTATTTT. Translation gives CASSSLADTDTQYF.